The 27 T cell receptor beta chains presented below share a single source sample, sequenced in a study of blood T cell repertoires in COVID-19. This table comes from immunoSEQ multiplex PCR, and its TCRdb copy is limited to in-frame clones, with some not included. The data contain over 200,000 clones, about 87% of them singletons. The sequenced material came from peripheral blood. These receptors were obtained from a young man with COVID-19, enrolled during active disease.

This clone appeared a single time. This chain links TRBV13 with TRBJ1-2; tentatively, D is TRBD1 (6 bases). This CDR3 comprises 14 residues. Trimming left V 4 bases short and J 4 bases short, with 13 bases between. Germline V gene data show CDR1 as PRHDT and CDR2 as FYEKMQ (reference sequence). This CDR3 reads CASSSQAGAYGYTF. The CDR3 coding sequence is TGTGCCAGCAGCTCCCAGGCGGGGGCCTATGGCTACACCTTC.

The chain employs TRBV28 and TRBJ2-3; D unresolved. The CDR3 is 15 residues long. Per germline, CDR1 MDHEN and CDR2 SYDVKM. The ends were cut back, 4 bases at V and 1 base at J, with 12 bases in the middle. The CDR3 is CASSSPSLRTDTQYF. The CDR3 DNA sequence: TGTGCCAGCAGTTCTCCTTCCCTCCGCACAGATACGCAGTATTTT.

The rearrangement joins TRBV18 to TRBJ1-3; the D gene is possibly TRBD1 (6 bases). The CDR3 is 15 amino acids. The germline V gene has CDR1 KGHSH and CDR2 LQKENI. V lost 3 bases, J lost 1 base, and 10 bases lay in between. The CDR3 coding sequence is TGTGCCAGCTCACCCTGGGACAAGTCTGGAAACACCATATATTTT. Its protein is CASSPWDKSGNTIYF. Together with reference TRBV18 and TRBJ1-3, the CDR3 gives the full variable domain: NAGVMQNPRHLVRRRGQEARLRCSPMKGHSHVYWYRQLPEEGLKFMVYLQKENIIDESGMPKERFSAEFPKEGPSILRIQQVVRGDSAAYFCASSPWDKSGNTIYFGEGSWLTVV.

This clone turned up a few times. The rearrangement links TRBV11-2 to TRBJ2-2; TRBD2 is a possible D gene (6 bases). Per the germline V gene, CDR1 is SGHAT and CDR2 is FQNNGV. The CDR3 is 13 residues long. The V and J ends lost 5 bases and 5 bases respectively, with 9 bases between them. CDR3 bases: TGTGCCAGCAGCCAGGGACTTACCGGGGAGCTGTTTTTT. Protein sequence: CASSQGLTGELFF.

V and J are TRBV19 and TRBJ1-2; 9 nucleotides agree with TRBD1. The CDR3 sequence is 13 residues long. From germline, CDR1 is LNHDA and CDR2 SQIVND (reference sequence). The trim removed 9 bases at V and 4 bases at J, leaving 6 bases unmatched. Here the CDR3 DNA reads TGTGCCAGCTATGGACAGGGGAGCTATGGCTACACCTTC. Translation: CASYGQGSYGYTF.

The count of this clone is one. The gene calls are TRBV7-6 and TRBJ1-4, with D possibly matching TRBD1 (5 bases). The CDR3 runs 15 residues. Per the germline V gene, CDR1 is SGHVS and CDR2 is FNYEAQ. Trimming shortened V by 4 bases and J by 5 bases, and 14 bases separated the two germline ends. CDR3 nucleotides: TGTGCCAGCAGCTGGATGGGGGGACCGAATGAAAAACTGTTTTTT. Translation: CASSWMGGPNEKLFF.

The genes are TRBV7-8 and TRBJ2-7; 11 positions match TRBD1. With 1 base clipped from V and 6 bases from J, the junction kept 11 bases outside the gene matches. CDR1 and CDR2 (germline): SGHVS, FQNEAQ. The CDR3 covers 17 residues. CDR3 coding DNA: TGTGCCAGCAGCTTAGTGTTCGGGACAGGGGGGTTGGTCGAGCAGTACTTC. Its protein is CASSLVFGTGGLVEQYF.

The V call is TRBV4-2, the J call TRBJ1-2; the D is unclear. The CDR3 is made up of 14 amino acids. Germline V gene lookup returns CDR1 LGHNA and CDR2 YNFKEQ. V lost 0 bases, J lost 4 bases, and 9 bases lay in between. CDR3 loop: CASSQDRGTYGYTF. The CDR3 bases are TGTGCCAGCAGCCAAGATCGCGGCACCTATGGCTACACCTTC.

The chain is built from TRBV7-2 and TRBJ2-3; D is uncertain. V was shortened by 4 bases and J by 0 bases, with 20 bases between the two germline ends. Germline V gives CDR1 SGHTA, CDR2 FQGNSA. This CDR3 contains 18 residues. The CDR3 spells CASSSRPVLLLSTDTQYF. CDR3 DNA: TGTGCCAGCAGCTCGCGGCCTGTGCTATTACTGAGCACAGATACGCAGTATTTT. Based on the CDR3 plus reference TRBV7-2 and TRBJ2-3, the full variable domain is GAGVSQSPSNKVTEKGKDVELRCDPISGHTALYWYRQSLGQGLEFLIYFQGNSAPDKSGLPSDRFSAERTGGSVSTLTIQRTQQEDSAVYLCASSSRPVLLLSTDTQYFGPGTRLTVL.

V usage is TRBV5-6 and J usage is TRBJ1-5, with D perhaps matching TRBD1 (5 bases). From germline, CDR1 is SGHDT and CDR2 YYEEEE. CDR3 length: 15 residues. V was cut by 5 bases and J by 2 bases, with 14 bases left in between. The chain's CDR3 is CASRLGVEGNQPQHF. In DNA, the CDR3 is TGTGCCAGCAGGTTAGGGGTAGAGGGCAATCAGCCCCAGCATTTT.

V is TRBV6-5 and J is TRBJ2-2, with TRBD2 identical over 12 bases. The CDR3 covers 15 residues. The V gene end was trimmed by 10 bases and the J gene end by 5 bases; junction bases not matched to a gene: 8. Germline CDR1 and CDR2: MNHEY and SVGAGI. CDR3 region: CATHELAGGTGELFF. CDR3 nucleotide sequence: TGTGCCACCCACGAACTAGCGGGAGGTACCGGGGAGCTGTTTTTT.

This clone was seen only once. This chain joins TRBV4-1 and TRBJ1-6; D might be TRBD1 (5 bases). The V end was cut by 1 base, the J end by 1 base, with 11 bases between. The germline gives CDR1 MGHRA, CDR2 YSYEKL. CDR3 length: 17 residues. The CDR3 DNA is TGCGCCAGCAGCCAAGTCTCTCAGGGTTCCTATAATTCACCCCTCCACTTT. This encodes CASSQVSQGSYNSPLHF.

The CDR3 nucleotides read TGTGCCAGCAGCCCCGGGACAGCGGGAAACACCATATATTTT. Amino acid sequence: CASSPGTAGNTIYF. J is TRBJ1-3 and V is TRBV9; 7 nucleotides agree with TRBD1. There are 14 residues in the CDR3. Germline V CDR1 and CDR2: SGDLS, YYNGEE. After removal of 4 bases from V and 4 bases from J, the junction contained 5 bases not matched to a gene.

V is TRBV27 and J is TRBJ2-7; D may be TRBD1 (6 bases). The ends were cut back, 6 bases at V and 3 bases at J, with 15 bases in the middle. The CDR3 length is 14 residues. The germline CDR1 and CDR2 sequences are MNHEY and SMNVEV (reference sequence). This CDR3 is CASSHHPRGYEQYF. In DNA form, the CDR3 reads TGTGCCAGCAGCCATCACCCCAGGGGCTACGAGCAGTACTTC.

The chain recombines TRBV4-1 with TRBJ2-1; the match to TRBD2 covers 11 bases. V was clipped by 7 bases and J by 2 bases; unmatched bases: 16. Looked up from germline, CDR1 is MGHRA and CDR2 is YSYEKL. The CDR3 contains 19 residues. CDR3: CASTPKGTSGVKPYNEQFF. CDR3 in DNA: TGCGCCAGCACCCCCAAAGGGACTAGCGGTGTGAAGCCCTACAATGAGCAGTTCTTC.

This chain connects TRBV19 to TRBJ1-2; perhaps TRBD1 as D (5 bases). The germline V and J ends were trimmed by 9 bases and 2 bases, with 10 bases remaining between them. This CDR3 is built from 12 residues. CDR1 and CDR2 from the germline V gene are LNHDA and SQIVND (reference sequence). The CDR3 DNA reads TGTGCCAGCCAATCAGGGAACTATGGCTACACCTTC. Amino acid sequence: CASQSGNYGYTF. The variable domain in full, with the rest retrieved from reference TRBV19 and TRBJ1-2, is DGGITQSPKYLFRKEGQNVTLSCEQNLNHDAMYWYRQDPGQGLRLIYYSQIVNDFQKGDIAEGYSVSREKKESFPLTVTSAQKNPTAFYLCASQSGNYGYTFGSGTRLTVV.

This rearrangement joins TRBV7-9 to TRBJ1-1; the D gene is possibly TRBD1 (6 bases). Germline CDR1 reads SEHNR; CDR2 reads FQNEAQ (reference sequence). The CDR3 extends over 13 amino acids. V lost 3 bases and J lost 6, with 11 bases in between. The CDR3 nucleotides are TGTGCCAGCAGCTTTTCCGGGACACCTGAAGCTTTCTTT. Protein: CASSFSGTPEAFF. Using reference TRBV7-9 and TRBJ1-1 for the parts outside the CDR3, the full variable domain is DTGVSQNPRHKITKRGQNVTFRCDPISEHNRLYWYRQTLGQGPEFLTYFQNEAQLEKSRLLSDRFSAERPKGSFSTLEIQRTEQGDSAMYLCASSFSGTPEAFFGQGTRLTVV.

This clone came up once. V and J are TRBV27 and TRBJ2-1; 14 bases fit TRBD2. V was clipped by 4 bases and J by 5 bases; unmatched bases: 7. The germline V gene has CDR1 MNHEY and CDR2 SMNVEV (reference sequence). This CDR3 contains 17 residues. The chain's CDR3 is CASSSSAGLAGDNEQFF. The CDR3 region has the DNA TGTGCCAGCAGTTCCTCGGCGGGACTAGCGGGGGACAATGAGCAGTTCTTC.

This clone occurred many times. This chain uses TRBV6-2 or TRBV6-3 with TRBJ2-2; D is unresolved. V was shortened by 5 bases and J by 5 bases, with 12 bases between the two germline ends. Per the germline V gene, CDR1 is MNHEY and CDR2 is SVGEGT. CDR3 length: 14 residues. For the CDR3, the DNA is TGTGCCAGCAGTACCTCCGAGAGTACCGGGGAGCTGTTTTTT. It translates to CASSTSESTGELFF.

The chain combines TRBV19 with TRBJ2-3, with D unresolved. Germline CDR1 LNHDA, CDR2 SQIVND (reference sequence). CDR3 length: 13 residues. Trimming left V 6 bases short and J 6 bases short, with 13 bases between. The CDR3: CASRGEGRDTQYF. DNA for the CDR3: TGTGCCAGTAGAGGAGAAGGAAGGGATACGCAGTATTTT.

This chain links TRBV29-1 with TRBJ1-2; 10 bases agree with TRBD1. Germline values: CDR1 SQVTM, CDR2 ANQGSEA. V was pared by 4 bases and J by 1 base, with 9 bases of the junction left unmatched. The CDR3 spans 16 residues. CDR3 DNA: TGCAGCGTTGGAACGGGACAGGGGAGCTTTAACTATGGCTACACCTTC. Protein sequence: CSVGTGQGSFNYGYTF.

The DNA for the CDR3 is TGTGCCAGCAGTTACGGACGGGACAGGGCTGGAAACACCATATATTTT. It translates to CASSYGRDRAGNTIYF. This sequence joins TRBV6-6 and TRBJ1-3, with 9 nucleotides matching TRBD1. This CDR3 region has 16 residues. V shed 2 bases and J 2 bases; nucleotides not matched to a gene: 4. CDR1 MNHNY and CDR2 SVGAGI come from the germline V gene (reference sequence).

The sample holds one count of this clone. The rearrangement uses TRBV6-4 and TRBJ2-3; 12 nucleotides line up with TRBD2. Germline assignment: CDR1 MRHNA and CDR2 SNTAGT. This CDR3 has 17 amino acids. Trimming cost V 2 bases and J 3 bases; bases outside gene matches: 6. CDR3 in amino acids: CASSDGASGRVTDTQYF. CDR3 DNA: TGTGCCAGCAGTGACGGAGCTAGCGGGAGGGTTACAGATACGCAGTATTTT.

The chain couples TRBV25-1 to TRBJ1-3; 7 nucleotides agree with TRBD1. V was pared by 1 base and J by 2 bases, with 2 bases of the junction left unmatched. Germline-derived CDR1 and CDR2 are MGHDK and SYGVNS. This CDR3 is 15 amino acids long. In nucleotides, the CDR3 is TGTGCCAGCAGTGAATCAACAGGGGCTGGAAACACCATATATTTT. Translating gives CASSESTGAGNTIYF.

This chain connects TRBV3-1 (or the pseudogene TRBV3-2) to TRBJ2-3; 9 positions match TRBD2. V shed 4 bases and J 0 bases; nucleotides not matched to a gene: 11. Germline V gene sequence: CDR1 LGHDT, CDR2 YNNKEL (reference sequence). The CDR3 extends over 18 amino acids. The CDR3 reads CASSPLAGGLPSTDTQYF. CDR3 DNA: TGTGCCAGCAGCCCCCTGGCGGGGGGGCTTCCTAGCACAGATACGCAGTATTTT.

As concerns this clone: The junction does not match germline at one end; this may be a read error. This chain links TRBV5-6 with TRBJ2-3; tentative D call: TRBD1 (6 bases). This CDR3 is built from 12 residues. CDR1 is SGHDT, CDR2 YYEEEE, per germline. The DNA for the CDR3 is TGTGCCAGCAGCTCCCAGACAGGTACGCAGTATTTT. Protein: CASSSQTGTQYF. The entire variable domain, with the rest obtained from reference TRBV5-6 and TRBJ2-3, is as follows: DAGVTQSPTHLIKTRGQQVTLRCSPKSGHDTVSWYQQALGQGPQFIFQYYEEEERQRGNFPDRFSGHQFPNYSSELNVNALLLGDSALYLCASSSQTGTQYFGPGTRLTVL.

The genes are TRBV7-9 and TRBJ2-1; D might be TRBD1 (6 bases). The CDR3 consists of 14 residues. Between the trimmed V and J ends, which lost 4 bases and 10 bases, there was a span of 17 bases. Germline loops: CDR1 SEHNR, CDR2 FQNEAQ (reference sequence). DNA for the CDR3: TGTGCCAGCAGCTCATATCACAGGGTAAACGAGCAGTTCTTC. Translating gives CASSSYHRVNEQFF.